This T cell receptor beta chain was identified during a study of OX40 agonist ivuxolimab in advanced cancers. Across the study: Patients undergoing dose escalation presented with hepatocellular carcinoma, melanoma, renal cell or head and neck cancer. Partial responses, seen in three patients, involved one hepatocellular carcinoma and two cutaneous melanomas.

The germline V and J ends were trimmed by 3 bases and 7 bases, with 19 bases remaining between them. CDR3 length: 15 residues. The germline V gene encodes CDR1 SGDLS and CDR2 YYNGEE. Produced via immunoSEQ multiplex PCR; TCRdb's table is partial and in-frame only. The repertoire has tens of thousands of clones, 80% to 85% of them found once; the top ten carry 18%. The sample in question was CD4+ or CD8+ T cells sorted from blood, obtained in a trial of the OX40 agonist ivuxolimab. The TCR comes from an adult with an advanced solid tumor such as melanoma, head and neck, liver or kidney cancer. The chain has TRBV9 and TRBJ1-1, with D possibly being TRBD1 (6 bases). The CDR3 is CASSGTQGRFDEAFF. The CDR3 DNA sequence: TGTGCCAGCAGCGGAACCCAGGGGAGATTTGATGAAGCTTTCTTT.